This entry is about one T cell receptor (beta chain). Recruits, aged roughly 18 to 100 years, lived in about two dozen US areas. This specimen belongs to a study of blood T cell repertoires in COVID-19. Across the study: Whether acute or convalescent, the COVID-19 samples came from the United States, Italy and Spain. In each case, the material was cDNA or gDNA derived from T cells, B-cell-depleted T cells, or PBMCs.

The CDR3 contains 15 residues. Germline lookup yields CDR1 KGHSH and CDR2 LQKENI. With 0 bases clipped from V and 3 bases from J, the junction kept 0 bases outside the gene matches. The assay was immunoSEQ multiplex PCR, and TCRdb's table has in-frame clones only and misses some. The sample contains around 450,000 clones, roughly nine tenths of which appear only once. The chain employs TRBV18 and TRBJ2-1, with 9 bases identical to TRBD1. Source material: PBMCs or T cells enriched from blood (not recorded which). The TCR comes from a woman between 18 and 29 years old with acute COVID-19. CDR3 region: CASSPPDRGYNEQFF. The CDR3 DNA reads as TGTGCCAGCTCACCACCGGACAGGGGCTACAATGAGCAGTTCTTC. The entire variable domain, with the rest obtained from reference TRBV18 and TRBJ2-1, is as follows: NAGVMQNPRHLVRRRGQEARLRCSPMKGHSHVYWYRQLPEEGLKFMVYLQKENIIDESGMPKERFSAEFPKEGPSILRIQQVVRGDSAAYFCASSPPDRGYNEQFFGPGTRLTVL.